The 32 T cell receptor beta chains in this list originate from one sample, sequenced in a study of type 1 regulatory T cells. Antigens for these TCRs are unknown. TCRdb passed the reads through MiXCR, listing each CDR3 protein once. The sample has 14,000 to 15,000 distinct CDR3 sequences; roughly 13% are singletons. Material: cultured T cells, either the whole culture or a sorted T cell fraction (not recorded which). Receptor source: a human donor in good health.

The table lists this clonotype with many counts. This chain connects TRBV7-3 to TRBJ2-1; 8 nucleotides align to TRBD1. The CDR3 length is 15 residues. With 5 bases clipped from V and 8 bases from J, the junction kept 11 bases outside the gene matches. Germline assignment: CDR1 SGHTA and CDR2 FQGTGA. The CDR3 DNA follows: TGTGCCAGCAGCCCCCGGACAGGGTATGAAGATGAGCAGTTCTTC. Translated, it gives CASSPRTGYEDEQFF.

In this sample, this clonotype turned up many times. The rearrangement uses TRBV6-5 and TRBJ1-3, with a tentative D call TRBD1 (6 bases). Trimming shortened V by 2 bases and J by 2 bases, and 13 bases separated the two germline ends. Germline lookup yields CDR1 MNHEY and CDR2 SVGAGI. The CDR3 contains 16 residues. The CDR3: CASSYGAGATGNTIYF. The CDR3 coding sequence is TGTGCCAGCAGTTACGGTGCGGGGGCCACTGGAAACACCATATATTTT.

The V call is TRBV20-1, the J call TRBJ2-1; the match to TRBD2 covers 10 bases. The CDR3 consists of 14 residues. Trimming cost V 3 bases and J 10 bases; bases outside gene matches: 9. Per the germline V gene, CDR1 is DFQATT and CDR2 is SNEGSKA (reference sequence). The CDR3 DNA is TGCAGTGCTAGTGAGCTAGCGGGAGTACGGGAGCAGTTCTTC. Amino acid sequence: CSASELAGVREQFF.

In this sample, this clonotype is large. The gene calls are TRBV3-1 and TRBJ2-1; 9 bases map to TRBD2. CDR3 size: 17 residues. The junction had 9 bases not matched to a gene; V was cut back by 0 bases and J by 6 bases. Germline V CDR1 and CDR2: LGHDT, YNNKEL (reference sequence). The CDR3 DNA reads as TGTGCCAGCAGCCAAGATCCCGGCGGGAGGGCCCTCAATGAGCAGTTCTTC. This translates into CASSQDPGGRALNEQFF.

The rearrangement links TRBV10-3 to TRBJ2-1; 7 bases are shared with TRBD1. The V gene end was trimmed by 7 bases and the J gene end by 8 bases; junction bases not matched to a gene: 8. Germline CDR1 ENHRY, CDR2 SYGVKD. The CDR3 extends over 13 amino acids. The CDR3 bases are TGTGCCATCACCATGACAGGGTTTGATGAGCAGTTCTTC. Translating it yields CAITMTGFDEQFF.

This clonotype was recorded a few times. The CDR3 here is CSAKHPGQGFYEQYF. CDR3 bases: TGCAGTGCTAAACATCCCGGCCAGGGGTTCTACGAGCAGTACTTC. The V gene is TRBV20-1, the J gene TRBJ2-7; D may be TRBD1 (6 bases). Trimming took 4 bases from V and 3 from J, leaving 19 bases between them. Germline CDR1 is DFQATT and CDR2 is SNEGSKA (reference sequence). The CDR3 loop spans 15 amino acids.

This clonotype was recorded at least ten times. The chain combines TRBV12-3 or TRBV12-4 with TRBJ2-2, with D hard to call. CDR3 length: 13 residues. V lost 6 bases and J lost 6, with 11 bases in between. This CDR3 is CASSLILAGELFF. The CDR3 DNA reads as TGTGCCAGCAGCCTTATATTGGCCGGGGAGCTGTTTTTT.

Of note for this clonotype: The germline gene is not matched at one end of the junction; a read error may be the cause. This chain connects TRBV19 to TRBJ1-5, with D possibly being TRBD1 (5 bases). CDR1 and CDR2 (germline): LNHDA, SQIVND (reference sequence). This CDR3 spans 18 amino acids. The chain's CDR3 is CANSTIGQGAISNQPQHF. In nucleotides, the CDR3 is TGTGCCAATAGTACGATTGGGCAGGGCGCGATAAGCAATCAGCCCCAGCATTTT. Filled out from reference TRBV19 and TRBJ1-5, the complete variable domain reads DGGITQSPKYLFRKEGQNVTLSCEQNLNHDAMYWYRQDPGQGLRLIYYSQIVNDFQKGDIAEGYSVSREKKESFPLTVTSAQKNPTAFYLCANSTIGQGAISNQPQHFGDGTRLSIL.

As to this clonotype: This may come from a read error, since a much larger clone is one base off. The chain links TRBV27 to TRBJ1-1; a possible D gene is TRBD1 (6 bases). V was pared by 3 bases and J by 5 bases, with 10 bases between. Per germline, CDR1 MNHEY and CDR2 SMNVEV (reference sequence). The CDR3 has 13 amino acids. CDR3 sequence (DNA): TGTGCCAGCAGTTTGATAGGGGGGACTGAAGCTTTCTTT. It yields the protein CASSLIGGTEAFF.

There are a few counts of this clonotype. This sequence joins TRBV5-1 and TRBJ2-1, with D perhaps TRBD2 (6 bases). Germline CDR1 SGHRS, CDR2 YFSETQ. CDR3 length: 16 amino acids. V lost 0 bases, J lost 5 bases, and 15 bases lay in between. The CDR3 nucleotides read TGCGCCAGCAGCTTGGGGCCTAGCGTAAGAGACAATGAGCAGTTCTTC. Translating gives CASSLGPSVRDNEQFF.

Many counts were recorded for this clonotype. The chain has TRBV12-3 or TRBV12-4 and TRBJ1-2; D gene unclear. V shed 2 bases and J shed 4 bases, with 8 bases lying between them. CDR3 size: 13 residues. Written as DNA, the CDR3 is TGTGCCAGCAGTTTATACTCCAGCTATGGCTACACCTTC. It codes for CASSLYSSYGYTF.

This clonotype was recorded a few times. This chain joins TRBV5-1 and TRBJ2-5; D not certain. CDR1 and CDR2 from the germline V gene are SGHRS and YFSETQ. The CDR3 is 14 amino acids. V was trimmed by 5 bases and J by 1 base, leaving 12 bases between them. CDR3 nucleotide sequence: TGCGCCAGCAGAGAATCTCCTGGCCAAGAGACCCAGTACTTC. Amino acid sequence: CASRESPGQETQYF.

This clonotype is termed large. The chain carries TRBV7-3 and TRBJ2-1, with a possible D match to TRBD2 (5 bases). Germline V CDR1 and CDR2: SGHTA, FQGTGA. V was clipped by 2 bases and J by 7 bases, with 15 bases between them. This CDR3 region has 15 residues. CDR3 amino acids: CASSLPENGKNEQFF. For the CDR3, the DNA is TGTGCCAGCAGCTTACCAGAAAACGGGAAAAATGAGCAGTTCTTC. Full variable domain (outside the CDR3, taken from reference TRBV7-3 and TRBJ2-1): GAGVSQTPSNKVTEKGKYVELRCDPISGHTALYWYRQSLGQGPEFLIYFQGTGAADDSGLPNDRFFAVRPEGSVSTLKIQRTERGDSAVYLCASSLPENGKNEQFFGPGTRLTVL.

In its sample, this clonotype was seen many times. V is TRBV14 and J is TRBJ2-2; TRBD2 is a possible D gene (6 bases). The CDR3 extends over 15 amino acids. Between the trimmed V and J ends, which lost 0 bases and 10 bases, there was a span of 15 bases. Germline CDR1 is SGHDN and CDR2 is FVKESK. The CDR3: CASSQDLGDLQELFF. The DNA of the CDR3 is TGTGCCAGCAGCCAAGACCTAGGGGACTTACAGGAGCTGTTTTTT.

In this sample, this clonotype turned up many times. CDR3 protein: CASSVGTSGITGELFF. CDR3 coding DNA: TGTGCCAGCAGCGTAGGGACTAGCGGTATCACCGGGGAGCTGTTTTTT. The rearrangement joins TRBV9 to TRBJ2-2; 10 nucleotides align to TRBD2. The CDR3 contains 16 residues. The V gene's germline CDR1 is SGDLS and CDR2 YYNGEE. Trimming at V came to 0 bases and at J to 4 bases, leaving 3 bases not matched to a gene.

This clonotype has a count of ten or more. The chain couples TRBV9 to TRBJ1-5; no reliable D call. The germline V gene encodes CDR1 SGDLS and CDR2 YYNGEE. The CDR3 contains 13 residues. Trimming took 0 bases from V and 3 from J, leaving 4 bases between them. The CDR3 sequence: CASSVAPNQPQHF. The CDR3 DNA is TGTGCCAGCAGCGTAGCACCCAATCAGCCCCAGCATTTT.

This chain joins TRBV29-1 and TRBJ2-5; maybe TRBD1 (6 bases). V was shortened by 4 bases and J by 5 bases, with 20 bases between the two germline ends. Germline CDR1 and CDR2: SQVTM and ANQGSEA. The CDR3 has 15 amino acids. The CDR3 DNA follows: TGCAGCGTTGTCGGGCGGCAGGGGTTTGGGGAGACCCAGTACTTC. Protein product: CSVVGRQGFGETQYF.

This sequence joins TRBV6-6 and TRBJ1-1; D unclear. The CDR3 covers 13 residues. Trimming pared 7 bases from V and 4 bases from J, leaving 13 bases between. The V gene's germline CDR1 is MNHNY and CDR2 SVGAGI (reference sequence). CDR3 protein: CASTPARFTEAFF. The CDR3 DNA is TGTGCCAGCACTCCGGCCCGTTTCACTGAAGCTTTCTTT.

At least ten counts were recorded for this clonotype. The V gene is TRBV29-1, the J gene TRBJ2-1; D unresolved. With 3 bases removed from V and 6 bases from J, the gap between germline ends came to 9 bases. CDR3 size: 12 residues. Germline lookup yields CDR1 SQVTM and CDR2 ANQGSEA. CDR3 amino acids: CSVDDGSNEQFF. Here the CDR3 DNA reads TGCAGCGTTGATGACGGGTCCAATGAGCAGTTCTTC.

This chain uses TRBV20-1 with TRBJ1-1; 9 bases agree with TRBD1. Germline CDR1 reads DFQATT; CDR2 reads SNEGSKA (reference sequence). CDR3 length: 13 amino acids. V dropped 8 bases and J dropped 2; count of bases not matched to a gene: 6. The CDR3 loop is CSYRGLVNTEAFF. In DNA form, the CDR3 reads TGCAGTTACAGGGGGCTAGTTAACACTGAAGCTTTCTTT.

This clonotype was detected only a few times. The chain recombines TRBV5-1 with TRBJ1-5, with a tentative D call TRBD1 (5 bases). CDR3 length equals 15 residues. With 4 bases removed from V and 0 bases from J, the gap between germline ends came to 11 bases. Germline V lookup: CDR1 SGHRS, CDR2 YFSETQ. CDR3 region: CASSRGVNSNQPQHF. For the CDR3, the DNA is TGCGCCAGCAGCCGGGGGGTTAATAGCAATCAGCCCCAGCATTTT.

The table lists this clonotype with a few counts. One end of the junction fails to match germline, which may point to a read error. The J gene is TRBJ2-1, the V gene TRBV7-7; 9 nucleotides align to TRBD2. The CDR3 has 16 residues. Germline values: CDR1 SSHAT, CDR2 FNYEAQ (reference sequence). The CDR3 here is CASSLGRAGGNNEQFF. CDR3 nucleotide sequence: TGTGCTAGCAGCTTAGGTCGAGCGGGGGGAAACAATGAGCAGTTCTTC. Full variable domain (missing parts from reference TRBV7-7 and TRBJ2-1): GAGVSQSPRYKVTKRGQDVTLRCDPISSHATLYWYQQALGQGPEFLTYFNYEAQPDKSGLPSDRFSAERPEGSISTLTIQRTEQRDSAMYRCASSLGRAGGNNEQFFGPGTRLTVL.

This clonotype was found many times. The CDR3 here is CASSPGQGREETQYF. CDR3 coding DNA: TGTGCCAGCTCACCGGGACAGGGACGAGAAGAGACCCAGTACTTC. V gene TRBV18 combines with J gene TRBJ2-5, with TRBD1 matching 9 bases. The CDR3 consists of 15 residues. J was trimmed by 3 bases and V by 3 bases; bases with no gene match: 5. In germline, CDR1 is KGHSH, CDR2 LQKENI.

This clonotype was detected many times. This chain connects TRBV18 to TRBJ2-3; unclear D gene. The CDR3 spans 12 residues. V gave up 3 bases and J gave up 0 bases, with 1 base separating them. CDR1 KGHSH and CDR2 LQKENI come from the germline V gene. CDR3 in DNA: TGTGCCAGCTCACCGAGCACAGATACGCAGTATTTT. Its translation is CASSPSTDTQYF.

This clonotype was counted between two and nine times. In DNA, the CDR3 is TGTGCCAGCATCCCTGCCGTGGGGAGAGCTTTCTTT. It codes for CASIPAVGRAFF. This chain connects TRBV12-3 or TRBV12-4 to TRBJ1-1; D is ambiguous. CDR3 size: 12 residues. Trimming took off 7 bases at V and 10 bases at J, with 16 bases between the two ends.

This clonotype was picked up a small number of times. V gene TRBV6-5 combines with J gene TRBJ1-4; TRBD1 matches at 8 bases. V dropped 6 bases and J dropped 8; count of bases not matched to a gene: 5. The germline gives CDR1 MNHEY, CDR2 SVGAGI. The CDR3 has 13 amino acids. The CDR3 DNA reads TGTGCCAGCAGGGACAGGGTAACGGAAAAACTGTTTTTT. It translates to CASRDRVTEKLFF.

A remark on this clonotype: At one of its ends the junction is not consistent with the germline gene, which may arise from a read error. This chain uses TRBV30 with TRBJ2-1; D not resolved. The CDR3 is 13 amino acids. Germline V CDR1 and CDR2: GTSNPN, SVGIG (reference sequence). Here the CDR3 DNA reads TGTGCCTGGAGTAGGAGTATGGGGAATGAGCATTTCTTC. The encoded protein is CAWSRSMGNEHFF.

J is TRBJ2-5 and V is TRBV20-1; D is undetermined. Trimming removed 3 bases from V and 0 bases from J, with 11 bases in between. The CDR3 is 14 amino acids. Germline CDR1 DFQATT, CDR2 SNEGSKA (reference sequence). The CDR3 nucleotides are TGCAGTGCTAGTTCGAACGGTTACCAAGAGACCCAGTACTTC. Translation: CSASSNGYQETQYF.

There are many counts of this clonotype. This chain links TRBV20-1 with TRBJ1-2; D is unclear. The CDR3 runs 12 residues. The germline V gene has CDR1 DFQATT and CDR2 SNEGSKA (reference sequence). With 3 bases removed from V and 14 bases from J, the gap between germline ends came to 19 bases. The CDR3 DNA is TGCAGTGCTAGTGGAGCCCGGGCGGCAAATACCTTC. It codes for CSASGARAANTF.

In this sample, this clonotype turned up a few times. This chain links TRBV9 with TRBJ2-7, with 13 bases fitting TRBD2. Germline loops: CDR1 SGDLS, CDR2 YYNGEE. The CDR3 extends over 16 amino acids. V shed 0 bases, J shed 4 bases, and the junction held 4 bases outside the gene matches. The CDR3 DNA reads TGTGCCAGCAGCGTAGAGGGACTAGCGGGGAGGTACGAGCAGTACTTC. It specifies CASSVEGLAGRYEQYF.

This clonotype occurred a few times. The chain employs TRBV7-2 and TRBJ2-3, with D perhaps TRBD1 (6 bases). Germline lookup yields CDR1 SGHTA and CDR2 FQGNSA. With 5 bases removed from V and 0 bases from J, the gap between germline ends came to 9 bases. CDR3 length: 14 residues. For the CDR3, the DNA is TGTGCCAGCAGCCGTGGACAGAGCACAGATACGCAGTATTTT. This sequence encodes CASSRGQSTDTQYF.

The chain has TRBV5-1 and TRBJ1-1, with D uncertain. This CDR3 has 15 residues. The V gene's germline CDR1 is SGHRS and CDR2 YFSETQ. With 0 bases removed from V and 1 base from J, the gap between germline ends came to 10 bases. CDR3 residues: CASSLDVGTNTEAFF. The CDR3 nucleotides read TGCGCCAGCAGCTTGGATGTAGGTACGAACACTGAAGCTTTCTTT.